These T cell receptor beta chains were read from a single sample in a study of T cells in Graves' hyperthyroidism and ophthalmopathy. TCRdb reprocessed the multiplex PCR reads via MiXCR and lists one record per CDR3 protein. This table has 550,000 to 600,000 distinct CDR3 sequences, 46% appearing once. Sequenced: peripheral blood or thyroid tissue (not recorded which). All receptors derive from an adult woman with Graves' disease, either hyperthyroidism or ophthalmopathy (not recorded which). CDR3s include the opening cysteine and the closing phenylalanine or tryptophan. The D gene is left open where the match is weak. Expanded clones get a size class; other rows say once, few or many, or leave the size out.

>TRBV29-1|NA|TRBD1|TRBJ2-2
TGCAGCGTTGAAGGCACCTTTACAGGGGGCAGGGTCACCGGGGAGCTGTTTTTT
CSVEGTFTGGRVTGELFF
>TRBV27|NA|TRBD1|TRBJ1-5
TGTGCCAGCAGTCGGGACAGGGAAACGGGTCAGCCCCAGCATTTT
CASSRDRETGQPQHF
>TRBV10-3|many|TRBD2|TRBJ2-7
TGTGCCATCAGATCGCCCAGCGGGAGTCGGTTTGAGCAGTACTTC
CAIRSPSGSRFEQYF
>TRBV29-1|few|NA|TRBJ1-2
TGCAGCGTATTGCCTCTGAACTATGGCTACACCTTC
CSVLPLNYGYTF
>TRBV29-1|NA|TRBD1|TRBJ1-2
TGCAGCGCCCTACAGGGGAACTATGGCTACACCTTC
CSALQGNYGYTF
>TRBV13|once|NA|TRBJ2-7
TGTGCCAGCAGCTCGCCAGCGGAGATCTCCTACGAGCAGTACTTC
CASSSPAEISYEQYF
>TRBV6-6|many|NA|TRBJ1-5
TGTGCCAGCAGATACTCCGGCAGTGGTCAGCCCCAGCATTTT
CASRYSGSGQPQHF
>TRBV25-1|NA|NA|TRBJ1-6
TGTACCAGCAGTCTCTCTAACGTCAGGGAACAAATTCACCCCCTCCACTTT
CTSSLSNVREQIHPLHF
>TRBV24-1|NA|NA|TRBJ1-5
TGTGCCAGCTCACCGGGGACCTTGACTTATCAGCCCCAGCATTTT
CASSPGTLTYQPQHF
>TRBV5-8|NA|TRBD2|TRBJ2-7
TGTGCCAGCAGCCAAGAGGGACTAAATTCCCCCTACGAGCAGTACTTC
CASSQEGLNSPYEQYF
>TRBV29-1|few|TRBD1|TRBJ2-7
TGCAGCGTGAACAGGGGGCCGTACGAGCAGTACTTC
CSVNRGPYEQYF
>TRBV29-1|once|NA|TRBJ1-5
TGCAGCGTTGGGGCAGTTAGCAATCAGCCCCAGCATTTT
CSVGAVSNQPQHF
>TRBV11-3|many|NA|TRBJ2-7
TGTGCCAGCAGCTTAGATCTAAGGGGCGACTACCACGAGCAGTACTTC
CASSLDLRGDYHEQYF
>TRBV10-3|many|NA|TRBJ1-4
TGTGCCATCGGGGCGGGGACGGCTAATGAAAAACTGTTTTTT
CAIGAGTANEKLFF
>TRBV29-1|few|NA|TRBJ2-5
TGCAGCGTTGGTGGGGAGACCCAGTACTTC
CSVGGETQYF
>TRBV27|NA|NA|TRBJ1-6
TGTGCCAGCAGTTTATTCTCACAGGGCTATAATTCACCCCTCCACTTT
CASSLFSQGYNSPLHF
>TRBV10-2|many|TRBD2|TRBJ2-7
TGCGCCAGCAGTGAGGGGGGACTAACATCCTACGAGCAGTACTTC
CASSEGGLTSYEQYF
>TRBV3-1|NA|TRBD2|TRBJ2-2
TGTGCCAGCAGCCAAGGAGCGGGAGGGCCCACCGGGGAGCTGTTTTTT
CASSQGAGGPTGELFF
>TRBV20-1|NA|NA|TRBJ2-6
TGCAGTGCCGAAGTGGAAAGGCGTTATCGCTCTGGGGCCAACGTCCTGACTTTC
CSAEVERRYRSGANVLTF
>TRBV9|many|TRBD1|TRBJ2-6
TGTGCCAGCAGCGTCCAGGGGGCGCCTGGGGCCAACGTCCTGACTTTC
CASSVQGAPGANVLTF
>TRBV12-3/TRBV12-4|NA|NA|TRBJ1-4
TGTGCCAGCACCCGGTCCGGACTTGGGGAAAAACTGTTTTTT
CASTRSGLGEKLFF
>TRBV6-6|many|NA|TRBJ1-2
TGTGCCAGCACAGACTCATCTAACTATGGCTACACCTTC
CASTDSSNYGYTF
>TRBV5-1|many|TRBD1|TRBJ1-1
TGCGCCAGCAGCTTCCGGGACAGCACTGAAGCTTTCTTT
CASSFRDSTEAFF
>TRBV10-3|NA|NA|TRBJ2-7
TGTGCCATCAGTCGCGGGACGGGGAGCTCCTACGAGCAGTACTTC
CAISRGTGSSYEQYF
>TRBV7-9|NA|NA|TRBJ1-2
TGTGCCAGCAGCTGGACTAGCGGGGGCTCGTATGGCTACACCTTC
CASSWTSGGSYGYTF
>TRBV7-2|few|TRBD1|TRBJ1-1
TGTGCCAGCGGAGAGGGGGCGCGGGGAGGCAACACTGAAGCTTTCTTT
CASGEGARGGNTEAFF
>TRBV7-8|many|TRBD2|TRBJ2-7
TGTGCCAGCAGCGGAATAGCGGGAGACACCTACGAGCAGTACTTC
CASSGIAGDTYEQYF
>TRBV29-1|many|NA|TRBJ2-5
TGCAGCGTTGAAGGGCACCACTCCAGACAGCCACCCTACGACGGGGAGACCCAGTACTTC
CSVEGHHSRQPPYDGETQYF
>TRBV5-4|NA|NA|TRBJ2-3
TGTGCCAGCAGCCACCCCCAAGATACGCAGTATTTT
CASSHPQDTQYF
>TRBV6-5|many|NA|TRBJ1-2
TGTGCCAGCAGTTCCCCTATAATCGGCGGCTACACCTTC
CASSSPIIGGYTF
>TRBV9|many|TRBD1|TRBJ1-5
TGTGCCAGCAGCCCGGACAGGGACGGGCGACAGCCCCAGCATTTT
CASSPDRDGRQPQHF
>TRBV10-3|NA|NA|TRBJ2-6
TGTGCCATCAGTGATGGAAGCTCTGGGGCCAACGTCCTGACTTTC
CAISDGSSGANVLTF
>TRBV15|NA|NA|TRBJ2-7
TGTGCCACCAGCAGAGGACATATGGGTACTGGCGAGCAGTACTTC
CATSRGHMGTGEQYF
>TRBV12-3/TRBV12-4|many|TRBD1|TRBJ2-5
TGTGCCAGCAGTTTGGGGGACAGGGAAGGAGAGACCCAGTACTTC
CASSLGDREGETQYF
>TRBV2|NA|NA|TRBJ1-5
TGTGCCACCACCAGTGAAGAGACCCAGCATTTT
CATTSEETQHF
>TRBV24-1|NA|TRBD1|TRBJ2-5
TGTGCCACCAGGGGGACAGGGCCCTACCAAGAGACCCAGTACTTC
CATRGTGPYQETQYF
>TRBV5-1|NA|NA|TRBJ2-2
TGCGCCAGCAGCTACCAGGGGCCCGGGGAGCTGTTTTTT
CASSYQGPGELFF
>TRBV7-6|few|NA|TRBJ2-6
TGTGCCAGCAGCTCTCGGAGTTCTGGGGCCAACGTCCTGACTTTC
CASSSRSSGANVLTF
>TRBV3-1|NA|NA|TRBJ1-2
TGTGCCAGCAGCCAATTAGCTGACTTAGGCTATGGCTACACCTTC
CASSQLADLGYGYTF
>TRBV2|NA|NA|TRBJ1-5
TGTGCCAGCAGACGACAGGTTGCCGGGGGCAATCAGCCCCAGCATTTT
CASRRQVAGGNQPQHF
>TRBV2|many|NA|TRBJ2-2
TGTGCCAACGGGGCGACGAGGGGCACCGGGGAGCTGTTTTTT
CANGATRGTGELFF
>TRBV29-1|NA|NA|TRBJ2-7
TGCAGCGTTGAAGATCCGAGTGGGGCCGATACCTACGAGCAGTACTTC
CSVEDPSGADTYEQYF
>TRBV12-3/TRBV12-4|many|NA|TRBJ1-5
TGTGCCAGCAGTTTGGGCGATTGGCAGCCCCAGCATTTT
CASSLGDWQPQHF
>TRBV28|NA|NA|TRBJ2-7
TGTGCCAGTGGACAGATTCGTTACGAGCAGTACTTC
CASGQIRYEQYF
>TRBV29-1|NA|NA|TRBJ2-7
TGCAGCGTAGGGGAAACCTACGAGCAGTACTTC
CSVGETYEQYF
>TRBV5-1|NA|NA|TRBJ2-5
TGCGCCAGCAGCCATTTGGTGGGGGCGACCCAGTACTTC
CASSHLVGATQYF
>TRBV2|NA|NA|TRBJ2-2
TGTGCCAGCAGCGGGGGTCGCGGGGAGCTGTTTTTT
CASSGGRGELFF
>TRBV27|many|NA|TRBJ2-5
TGTGCCAGCAGTGATGGAGGGGGGGGAGAGACCCAGTACTTC
CASSDGGGGETQYF
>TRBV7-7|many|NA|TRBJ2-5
TGTGCTAGCAGCTCCATGAACCAAGAGACCCAGTACTTC
CASSSMNQETQYF
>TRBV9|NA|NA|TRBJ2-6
TGTGCCAGCAGCCCGCCTGGGGGTAACGTCCTGACTTTC
CASSPPGGNVLTF
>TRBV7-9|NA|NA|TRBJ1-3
TGTGCCAGCAGCTTAGGGTCGCCGAGCTCTGGAAACACCATATATTTT
CASSLGSPSSGNTIYF
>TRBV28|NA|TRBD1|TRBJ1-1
TGTGCCAGCAGAGTCGTGCAGGGGGGCCGATCCGCCCTGAACACTGAAGCTTTCTTT
CASRVVQGGRSALNTEAFF
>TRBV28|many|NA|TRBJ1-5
TGTGCCAGCAGCCGAGGGGGGGTGGATCAGCCCCAGCATTTT
CASSRGGVDQPQHF
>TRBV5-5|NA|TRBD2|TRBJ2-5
TGTGCCAGCAGCTTGGCCCTAGCGGGAGGTGAAAAGACCCAGTACTTC
CASSLALAGGEKTQYF
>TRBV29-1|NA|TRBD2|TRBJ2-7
TGCAGCGTTGTCTCAGCGGGAGTGGAAGCCGCGCAGTACTTC
CSVVSAGVEAAQYF
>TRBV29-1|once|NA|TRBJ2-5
TGCAGCGTTAATACCGTTCTCCACCAAGAGACCCAGTACTTC
CSVNTVLHQETQYF
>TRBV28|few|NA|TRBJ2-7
TGTGCCAGCAGTTTTAGCCGCCCCTACGAGCAGTACTTC
CASSFSRPYEQYF
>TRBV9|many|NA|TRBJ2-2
TGTGCCAGCAGCGTAGCGGGGACCGGGGAGCTGTTTTTT
CASSVAGTGELFF
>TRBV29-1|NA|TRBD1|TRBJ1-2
TGCAGCGGGAACGACAGGGGAAACTATGGCTACACCTTC
CSGNDRGNYGYTF